The rows below give T cell receptor beta chains drawn from one sample of a study of cytomegalovirus exposure and HLA in healthy donors. Repertoires were generated with immunoSEQ multiplex PCR, while TCRdb's copy carries only in-frame clones and drops some. The profile covers around 190,000 clones, with 60% to 80% appearing a single time and 3.1% taken by the ten largest. Sequencing was performed on PBMCs. The origin of the receptors is a woman under 40 in good health and CMV-seropositive. The CDR3 runs from the conserved cysteine through the conserved F or W. Each record gives: V gene, D gene, clone size, J gene, CDR3 DNA, CDR3 protein. The D gene is left open where the match is weak. Size tells how often a clone was seen (once, few, many) or the class of an expanded clone, and some rows leave it out.

TRBV5-1	TRBD2	NA	TRBJ2-1	TGCGCCAGCAGCACCTCTGGACTAGCGAGGGGCTCCTACAATGAGCAGTTCTTC	CASSTSGLARGSYNEQFF
TRBV28	TRBD2	few	TRBJ2-5	TGTGCCAGTGGGACTAGCGGGAGCAGAGAGACCCAGTACTTC	CASGTSGSRETQYF
TRBV30	NA	NA	TRBJ2-7	TGTGCCGGCCCTCCCTCCTCCTACGAGCAGTACTTC	CAGPPSSYEQYF
TRBV6-5	NA	NA	TRBJ2-5	TGTGCCAGCAGTTACACCGTACTGGAGACCCAGTACTTC	CASSYTVLETQYF
TRBV6-1	TRBD2	NA	TRBJ2-2	TGTGCCGGGAAGCGGGAGAGGGACACCGGGGAGCTGTTTTTT	CAGKRERDTGELFF
TRBV5-1	TRBD1	NA	TRBJ1-1	TGCGCCAGCAGCGCCCCTGACAGGGGAGACACTGAAGCTTTCTTT	CASSAPDRGDTEAFF
TRBV28	NA	NA	TRBJ1-5	TGTGCCAGCAGTTTCCCAGGGGCAAATCAGCCCCAGCATTTT	CASSFPGANQPQHF
TRBV6-1	TRBD1	few	TRBJ1-1	TGTGCCAGCAGAGATACAGGGGTCGCGAACACTGAAGCTTTCTTT	CASRDTGVANTEAFF
TRBV28	NA	NA	TRBJ1-3	TGTGCCAGCAGTCACCGGGACACTTATGGAAACACCATATATTTT	CASSHRDTYGNTIYF
TRBV6-4	TRBD1	NA	TRBJ2-1	TGTGCCAGCAGTGACTCGACAGGGGGCAATGAGCAGTTCTTC	CASSDSTGGNEQFF
TRBV18	NA	NA	TRBJ2-2	TGTGCCAGCTCAACGACAGGGAACACCGGGGAGCTGTTTTTT	CASSTTGNTGELFF
TRBV19	TRBD1	NA	TRBJ2-3	TGTGCCAGTAGTATTGTAGGGACAGGGGCGTCAGATACGCAGTATTTT	CASSIVGTGASDTQYF
TRBV19	NA	NA	TRBJ2-5	TGTGCCAGTGGCTCGTCGGGGACCCAGTACTTC	CASGSSGTQYF
TRBV6-1	NA	NA	TRBJ2-2	TGTGCCAGCAGTGAAGTGGTTGAGTTCGGGGAGCTGTTTTTT	CASSEVVEFGELFF
TRBV5-5	NA	NA	TRBJ2-7	TGTGCCAGCAGCTTTTCCACGAGCTCCTACGAGCAGTACTTC	CASSFSTSSYEQYF
TRBV9	TRBD2	once	TRBJ2-7	TGTGCCAGCAGCCCCCCCGGGACTAGCGGGAAAGTTGAGCAGTACTTC	CASSPPGTSGKVEQYF
TRBV5-1	NA	NA	TRBJ2-3	TGCGCCAGCAGCCCCGGTGAGGCTAGTGGTACGCAGTATTTT	CASSPGEASGTQYF
TRBV6-7	TRBD2	NA	TRBJ2-4	TGTGCCAGCAGTGAGCGGGACGTCGTAGAGGACATTCAGTACTTC	CASSERDVVEDIQYF
TRBV5-6	NA	NA	TRBJ2-2	TGTGCCAGCAGCCCCCAGGTGCAGACCGGGGAGCTGTTTTTT	CASSPQVQTGELFF
TRBV6-6	NA	NA	TRBJ1-2	TGTGCCAGCAGCTATACAGGGTCTTATGGCTACACCTTC	CASSYTGSYGYTF
TRBV6-5	NA	few	TRBJ1-1	TGTGCCAGCAGTTACGCGGGAGGGATGACTGAAGCTTTCTTT	CASSYAGGMTEAFF
TRBV28	TRBD1	few	TRBJ2-5	TGTGCCAGCAGACCACAGGGGGCCGAGACCCAGTACTTC	CASRPQGAETQYF
TRBV2	TRBD1	few	TRBJ2-7	TGTGCCAGCAGCGGCCTCCGACAGGGATTATCCTACGAGCAGTACTTC	CASSGLRQGLSYEQYF
TRBV19	NA	NA	TRBJ1-5	TGTGCCAGTAGCTTAGGGGGTGGGGGCAATCAGCCCCAGCATTTT	CASSLGGGGNQPQHF
TRBV27	NA	few	TRBJ1-1	TGTGCCAGCAGTTTCCGTCCGAACACTGAAGCTTTCTTT	CASSFRPNTEAFF
TRBV19	NA	NA	TRBJ2-7	TGTGCCAGTAGCACCCCGGGTTACGAGCAGTACTTC	CASSTPGYEQYF
TRBV18	TRBD2	NA	TRBJ2-7	TGTGCCAGCTCACCAGCGGGAGTAAGTTCGGACGAGCAGTACTTC	CASSPAGVSSDEQYF